One and the same sample provided the 17 T cell receptor beta chains below, sequenced in a study of blood T cell repertoires in COVID-19. Assay used: immunoSEQ multiplex PCR; TCRdb lists only in-frame clones, some missing. This sample has about 210,000 clones; 80% to 85% occur once, and the top ten carry 5.2%. The sample comprised peripheral blood. These receptors came from a woman aged 65 to 85 with COVID-19, enrolled during active disease.

V and J are TRBV18 and TRBJ2-1, with D perhaps matching TRBD2 (5 bases). The V gene's germline CDR1 is KGHSH and CDR2 LQKENI. There are 16 residues in the CDR3. Trimming cost V 3 bases and J 8 bases, with 20 bases left between them. DNA of the CDR3: TGTGCCAGCTCACCCCCACGGAGGTCTGGCGAGGATGAGCAGTTCTTC. Amino acid sequence: CASSPPRRSGEDEQFF.

This clone was picked up a small number of times. One junction end does not reproduce the germline sequence, and a read error may be involved. This chain joins TRBV6-5 and TRBJ1-1; TRBD1 aligns across 9 bases. The CDR3 sequence is 16 residues long. Germline CDR1 reads MNHEY; CDR2 reads SVGAGI. For the CDR3, the DNA is TGTGCCAGCAGTAACTCCGGGACAGGGATTGGCACTGAAGCTTTCTTT. This sequence encodes CASSNSGTGIGTEAFF.

This clone appeared a single time. The chain combines TRBV9 with TRBJ2-5; 9 bases map to TRBD1. Germline V CDR1 and CDR2: SGDLS, YYNGEE. V dropped 3 bases and J dropped 4; count of bases not matched to a gene: 10. CDR3 length: 16 residues. The CDR3 is CASSARLQGAGETQYF. Written as DNA, the CDR3 is TGTGCCAGCAGCGCCCGTCTACAGGGGGCGGGAGAGACCCAGTACTTC.

This chain uses TRBV5-1 with TRBJ1-6; perhaps TRBD1 as D (5 bases). Germline CDR1 is SGHRS and CDR2 is YFSETQ. This CDR3 contains 14 residues. V dropped 1 base and J dropped 3 bases, with 5 bases sitting between them. The CDR3 nucleotides are TGCGCCAGCAGCTTGCAGGGCTATAATTCACCCCTCCACTTT. It is translated as CASSLQGYNSPLHF.

The V call is TRBV6-5, the J call TRBJ1-5; D remains ambiguous. The CDR3 extends over 12 amino acids. V lost 6 bases, J lost 2 bases, and 5 bases lay in between. Germline-derived CDR1 and CDR2 are MNHEY and SVGAGI. In nucleotides, the CDR3 is TGTGCCAGCAGCTCCGGCAATCAGCCCCAGCATTTT. Amino acids: CASSSGNQPQHF.

The chain uses TRBV7-9 and TRBJ1-5; the D gene is possibly TRBD1 (5 bases). From germline, CDR1 is SEHNR and CDR2 FQNEAQ (reference sequence). The V and J ends lost 1 base and 3 bases respectively, with 7 bases between them. CDR3 length: 14 residues. DNA for the CDR3: TGTGCCAGCAGCTTAGAGGGGTACAATCAGCCCCAGCATTTT. Protein sequence: CASSLEGYNQPQHF.

The CDR3 bases are TGTGCCACCAGCCCCCGGGACAGGCCCACCTCTGGAAACACCATATATTTT. Its translation is CATSPRDRPTSGNTIYF. The rearrangement links TRBV15 to TRBJ1-3, with 8 bases matching TRBD1. The V gene end was trimmed by 5 bases and the J gene end by 0 bases; junction bases not matched to a gene: 9. This CDR3 comprises 17 residues. CDR1 is LNHNV and CDR2 is YYDKDF in the germline V gene (reference sequence).

This chain connects TRBV4-1 to TRBJ1-1; maybe TRBD1 (5 bases). V gave up 1 base and J gave up 0 bases, with 9 bases separating them. CDR1 and CDR2 (germline): MGHRA, YSYEKL. This CDR3 has 15 residues. CDR3 residues: CASSQAGTLNTEAFF. CDR3 in DNA: TGCGCCAGCAGCCAAGCTGGGACTTTGAACACTGAAGCTTTCTTT.

This clone was counted between two and nine times. V usage is TRBV7-2 and J usage is TRBJ2-1; 7 positions match TRBD1. V gave up 5 bases and J gave up 0 bases; unmatched junction bases: 4. Germline V gene sequence: CDR1 SGHTA, CDR2 FQGNSA. The CDR3 sequence is 15 residues long. CDR3 in DNA: TGTGCCAGCAGCCCAGACAGGGACTCCTACAATGAGCAGTTCTTC. Its protein is CASSPDRDSYNEQFF.

The gene calls are TRBV2 and TRBJ1-2; 7 bases line up with TRBD1. V shed 6 bases and J 4 bases; nucleotides not matched to a gene: 8. Germline V lookup: CDR1 SNHLY, CDR2 FYNNEI. The CDR3 has 14 residues. CDR3 protein: CASRTGRVFYGYTF. CDR3 in DNA: TGTGCCAGCAGGACAGGGCGGGTTTTCTATGGCTACACCTTC.

The CDR3 loop is CASSVETRANEKLFF. The CDR3 DNA reads TGTGCCAGCAGCGTAGAGACCAGGGCTAATGAAAAACTGTTTTTT. The chain combines TRBV9 with TRBJ1-4, with a possible D match to TRBD1 (5 bases). The CDR3 covers 15 residues. The V gene's germline CDR1 is SGDLS and CDR2 YYNGEE. The V end was cut by 0 bases, the J end by 3 bases, with 9 bases between.

The J gene is TRBJ1-1, the V gene TRBV29-1; a weak D match, TRBD1 (5 bases). Germline V gene sequence: CDR1 SQVTM, CDR2 ANQGSEA. V was trimmed by 5 bases and J by 1 base, leaving 20 bases between them. The CDR3 runs to 16 residues. The chain's CDR3 is CSVNRKSGRTNTEAFF. The CDR3 DNA follows: TGCAGCGTTAACAGGAAAAGCGGGAGGACGAACACTGAAGCTTTCTTT.

This clone occurred a few times. The chain carries TRBV28 and TRBJ1-3, with D possibly being TRBD1 (5 bases). Looked up from germline, CDR1 is MDHEN and CDR2 is SYDVKM. Trimming removed 4 bases from V and 3 bases from J, with 22 bases in between. CDR3 length: 18 residues. The CDR3 bases are TGTGCCAGCAGTTCCCTGGGCCGGGACTTTAGCTATGGAAACACCATATATTTT. It translates to CASSSLGRDFSYGNTIYF.

The rearrangement joins TRBV7-3 to TRBJ2-5; TRBD1 agrees at 9 bases. The V gene's germline CDR1 is SGHTA and CDR2 FQGTGA. V dropped 0 bases and J dropped 5; count of bases not matched to a gene: 7. CDR3 length: 16 amino acids. CDR3 bases: TGTGCCAGCAGCTTAACCGGGACAGGGAAAAGGGAGACCCAGTACTTC. Its translation is CASSLTGTGKRETQYF.

This chain connects TRBV15 to TRBJ2-7, with 11 bases matching TRBD1. V shed 2 bases and J 2 bases; nucleotides not matched to a gene: 5. The CDR3 has 16 residues. Germline V gene data show CDR1 as LNHNV and CDR2 as YYDKDF (reference sequence). The CDR3 DNA reads TGTGCCACCAGCAGACAGGACAGGGGGCTAACCTACGAGCAGTACTTC. This encodes CATSRQDRGLTYEQYF. Using reference TRBV15 and TRBJ2-7 for the parts outside the CDR3, the full variable domain is DAMVIQNPRYQVTQFGKPVTLSCSQTLNHNVMYWYQQKSSQAPKLLFHYYDKDFNNEADTPDNFQSRRPNTSFCFLDIRSPGLGDTAMYLCATSRQDRGLTYEQYFGPGTRLTVT.

The V gene is TRBV18, the J gene TRBJ2-2; TRBD2 aligns across 11 bases. Germline V gene sequence: CDR1 KGHSH, CDR2 LQKENI. V lost 4 bases and J lost 4; bases outside the gene matches: 5. The CDR3 totals 16 residues. The CDR3 DNA is TGTGCCAGCTCACACGGACTAGCGGGTCTCACCGGGGAGCTGTTTTTT. It is translated as CASSHGLAGLTGELFF.

The rearrangement uses TRBV13 and TRBJ2-7, with 14 bases matching TRBD2. The CDR3 has 15 amino acids. Germline trimming cut 4 bases from V and 3 bases from J; bases unmatched to any gene: 2. Germline lookup yields CDR1 PRHDT and CDR2 FYEKMQ (reference sequence). The CDR3 reads CASSYGTSGGYEQYF. In DNA form, the CDR3 reads TGTGCCAGCAGCTACGGGACTAGCGGGGGCTACGAGCAGTACTTC. The variable domain in full, with the rest retrieved from reference TRBV13 and TRBJ2-7, is AAGVIQSPRHLIKEKRETATLKCYPIPRHDTVYWYQQGPGQDPQFLISFYEKMQSDKGSIPDRFSAQQFSDYHSELNMSSLELGDSALYFCASSYGTSGGYEQYFGPGTRLTVT.